A single sample gave rise to the 20 T cell receptor beta chains below, sequenced in a study of cytomegalovirus exposure and HLA in healthy donors. This table comes from immunoSEQ multiplex PCR, and its TCRdb copy is limited to in-frame clones, with some not included. The sample carries approximately 160,000 clones, about 90% recorded once. The source material was PBMCs. All receptors derive from a woman between 18 and 29 years old in good health and CMV-seropositive.

CDR3 sequence (DNA): TGTGCCAGCAGCGCAGGGGTCGGCTACACCTTC. Translated: CASSAGVGYTF. This chain uses TRBV14 with TRBJ1-2; weak D call: TRBD1 (6 bases). The CDR3 is 11 residues long. CDR1 is SGHDN and CDR2 is FVKESK in the germline V gene. V was shortened by 5 bases and J by 8 bases, with 9 bases between the two germline ends.

In this sample, this clone turned up a few times. The V call is TRBV11-2, the J call TRBJ2-7, with 7 bases fitting TRBD2. The CDR3 runs 14 residues. Trimming cost V 4 bases and J 2 bases; bases outside gene matches: 5. The V gene's germline CDR1 is SGHAT and CDR2 FQNNGV. CDR3 sequence reads: CASSWAGDAYEQYF. Here the CDR3 DNA reads TGTGCCAGCAGCTGGGCGGGAGATGCCTACGAGCAGTACTTC.

J is TRBJ2-7 and V is TRBV7-9, with a possible D match to TRBD1 (6 bases). Trimming removed 3 bases at V and 5 bases at J, with 14 bases between. The CDR3 is 14 residues long. Germline loops: CDR1 SEHNR, CDR2 FQNEAQ (reference sequence). CDR3 in DNA: TGTGCCAGCAGCTTGGCGTCCAGGGGCGACGAGCAGTACTTC. This codes for CASSLASRGDEQYF. Supplemented by reference TRBV7-9 and TRBJ2-7, the full variable domain reads DTGVSQNPRHKITKRGQNVTFRCDPISEHNRLYWYRQTLGQGPEFLTYFQNEAQLEKSRLLSDRFSAERPKGSFSTLEIQRTEQGDSAMYLCASSLASRGDEQYFGPGTRLTVT.

CDR3 bases: TGTGCCAGCAGTCCAGGGCCCCCTCAGCCCCAGCATTTT. It yields the protein CASSPGPPQPQHF. The chain has TRBV2 and TRBJ1-5; D is perhaps TRBD1 (5 bases). The CDR3 extends over 13 amino acids. The V gene lost 5 bases and the J gene lost 6 bases, with 11 bases spanning the gap. Germline CDR1 and CDR2: SNHLY and FYNNEI.

The V call is TRBV7-9, the J call TRBJ1-4; 9 nucleotides line up with TRBD1. The germline gives CDR1 SEHNR, CDR2 FQNEAQ (reference sequence). The CDR3 covers 15 residues. Losses at the gene ends were 5 bases for V and 8 bases for J; bases not matched to a gene: 9. The CDR3 is CASSLSGTGREKLFF. CDR3 bases: TGTGCCAGCAGCCTTTCCGGGACAGGGAGAGAAAAACTGTTTTTT.

The chain uses TRBV7-3 and TRBJ2-1; 13 positions agree with TRBD2. The CDR3 totals 15 residues. Germline CDR1 reads SGHTA; CDR2 reads FQGTGA. After removal of 5 bases from V and 4 bases from J, the junction contained 2 bases not matched to a gene. The CDR3 spells CASSVLAGGYNEQFF. In nucleotides, the CDR3 is TGTGCCAGCAGCGTACTAGCGGGAGGGTACAATGAGCAGTTCTTC.

This clone was counted once. The CDR3 DNA reads as TGTGCCAGCAGCTTATCAATGAATAGCTACTCTGGGGCCAACGTCCTGACTTTC. As protein: CASSLSMNSYSGANVLTF. The rearrangement joins TRBV11-2 to TRBJ2-6, with D unresolved. V gave up 2 bases and J gave up 0 bases, with 14 bases separating them. The germline V gene has CDR1 SGHAT and CDR2 FQNNGV. The CDR3 totals 18 residues.

The J gene is TRBJ2-5, the V gene TRBV7-9; maybe TRBD1 (5 bases). Trimming removed 4 bases from V and 5 bases from J, with 14 bases in between. From germline, CDR1 is SEHNR and CDR2 FQNEAQ (reference sequence). The CDR3 loop spans 14 amino acids. DNA for the CDR3: TGTGCCAGCAGCTCTGCAGAAAAGGGGGAGACCCAGTACTTC. It is translated as CASSSAEKGETQYF.

The V call is TRBV7-9, the J call TRBJ1-6; D perhaps matches TRBD1 (6 bases). V lost 6 bases and J 10 bases, leaving 16 bases between the germline ends. Germline loops: CDR1 SEHNR, CDR2 FQNEAQ (reference sequence). The CDR3 sequence is 14 residues long. The CDR3 sequence is CASRPWGQGSPLHF. The CDR3 DNA follows: TGTGCCAGCAGACCATGGGGGCAAGGGTCACCCCTCCACTTT.

This clone has just one count. The V and J genes are TRBV28 and TRBJ1-2; 9 bases align to TRBD1. The ends lost 3 bases at V and 7 bases at J; junction bases unmatched: 6. This CDR3 contains 14 residues. Germline V CDR1 and CDR2: MDHEN, SYDVKM. The CDR3 sequence is CASSLGGQGSGYTF. The CDR3, as DNA: TGTGCCAGCAGTTTGGGGGGACAGGGTTCTGGCTACACCTTC.

V is TRBV7-9 and J is TRBJ2-6; TRBD2 is a possible D gene (6 bases). V was cut by 8 bases and J by 1 base, with 18 bases left in between. CDR1 SEHNR and CDR2 FQNEAQ come from the germline V gene (reference sequence). The CDR3 consists of 17 residues. Here the CDR3 reads CASSRDSQLSGANVLTF. The CDR3 DNA sequence: TGTGCCAGCTCCCGGGACTCGCAATTATCTGGGGCCAACGTCCTGACTTTC.

CDR3 bases: TGTGCCAGCAACCCTCTCCCCGGGACAGGGAAGGGAGAGACCCAGTACTTC. This codes for CASNPLPGTGKGETQYF. This sequence joins TRBV28 and TRBJ2-5; TRBD1 matches at 9 bases. The CDR3 extends over 17 amino acids. With V trimmed by 7 bases and J by 4 bases, 16 bases remained unmatched. Germline CDR1 MDHEN, CDR2 SYDVKM.

The rearrangement joins TRBV6-1 to TRBJ2-7; D perhaps matches TRBD2 (6 bases). Germline CDR1 MNHNS, CDR2 SASEGT. V was clipped by 5 bases and J by 2 bases, with 16 bases between them. The CDR3 extends over 15 amino acids. The CDR3 region is CASSRRDGTAYEQYF. The CDR3 coding sequence is TGTGCCAGCAGTAGGAGGGATGGAACCGCCTACGAGCAGTACTTC.

The CDR3 DNA is TGTGCCAGCAGCCTAAGGGGCTCCCCGGGGCCCCAGCATTTT. It codes for CASSLRGSPGPQHF. The gene calls are TRBV5-6 and TRBJ1-5; TRBD1 might be the D (5 bases). Germline CDR1 and CDR2: SGHDT and YYEEEE. The CDR3 length is 14 residues. The V end was cut by 4 bases, the J end by 9 bases, with 17 bases between.

The rearrangement uses TRBV4-1 and TRBJ2-2; no clear D. V lost 4 bases and J 3 bases, leaving 12 bases between the germline ends. This CDR3 has 15 amino acids. Germline V gene sequence: CDR1 MGHRA, CDR2 YSYEKL. The CDR3 nucleotides read TGCGCCAGCAGCCTATTCGACACCGACACCGGGGAGCTGTTTTTT. Translation: CASSLFDTDTGELFF.

The gene calls are TRBV6-5 and TRBJ1-2, with 7 nucleotides matching TRBD1. The CDR3 runs 15 residues. Trimming cost V 5 bases and J 4 bases; bases outside gene matches: 10. Germline CDR1 is MNHEY and CDR2 is SVGAGI. The CDR3 region has the DNA TGTGCCAGCAGTGGAGACAGGGTTTCCCCCTATGGCTACACCTTC. Translation: CASSGDRVSPYGYTF.

The chain carries TRBV7-2 and TRBJ2-3; the D gene is possibly TRBD1 (6 bases). The CDR3 consists of 15 residues. V lost 6 bases and J lost 3, with 16 bases in between. CDR1 SGHTA and CDR2 FQGNSA come from the germline V gene. As DNA, the CDR3 is TGTGCCAGCAGTGAACAGGGAAGTGCGACAGATACGCAGTATTTT. It yields the protein CASSEQGSATDTQYF. The variable domain in full, with the rest retrieved from reference TRBV7-2 and TRBJ2-3, is GAGVSQSPSNKVTEKGKDVELRCDPISGHTALYWYRQSLGQGLEFLIYFQGNSAPDKSGLPSDRFSAERTGGSVSTLTIQRTQQEDSAVYLCASSEQGSATDTQYFGPGTRLTVL.

A remark on this clone: The junction shows a germline mismatch at one end, possibly a read error. The chain uses TRBV7-8 and TRBJ2-7; D is possibly TRBD1 (6 bases). The germline gives CDR1 SGHVS, CDR2 FQNEAQ. This CDR3 is 14 amino acids long. The DNA for the CDR3 is TGTGCCAGCAGCTTAGCGTCCGTGGGGCAGGGGCCCAACTTC. This codes for CASSLASVGQGPNF.

The V gene is TRBV7-2, the J gene TRBJ2-1; perhaps TRBD2 as D (5 bases). The CDR3 loop spans 15 amino acids. From germline, CDR1 is SGHTA and CDR2 FQGNSA. Trimming stripped 1 base from V and 7 bases from J, with 14 bases between. CDR3 residues: CASSLEGVARNEQFF. DNA for the CDR3: TGTGCCAGCAGCTTAGAAGGAGTAGCGAGGAATGAGCAGTTCTTC. Using reference TRBV7-2 and TRBJ2-1 for the parts outside the CDR3, the full variable domain is GAGVSQSPSNKVTEKGKDVELRCDPISGHTALYWYRQSLGQGLEFLIYFQGNSAPDKSGLPSDRFSAERTGGSVSTLTIQRTQQEDSAVYLCASSLEGVARNEQFFGPGTRLTVL.

The rearrangement joins TRBV4-2 to TRBJ2-2; perhaps TRBD2 as D (5 bases). This CDR3 has 15 amino acids. Germline-derived CDR1 and CDR2 are LGHNA and YNFKEQ. The V and J ends lost 0 bases and 4 bases respectively, with 9 bases between them. This CDR3 reads CASSQEWRVTGELFF. DNA for the CDR3: TGTGCCAGCAGCCAAGAATGGCGGGTCACCGGGGAGCTGTTTTTT.